A single sample is the source of the 29 T cell receptor beta chains below, sequenced in a study of long-term antiretroviral therapy in people with HIV. Researchers ran immunoSEQ v3.0 at survey level. The protocol was immunoSEQ multiplex PCR, while the TCRdb copy is restricted to in-frame clones and leaves out a portion. Seen here are roughly 20,000 clones, 88% observed once, and the top ten hold 3.5% to 4.5%. The sample was unsorted PBMCs, taken 2.3 years after starting antiretroviral therapy. The receptor source for this set is a man aged 55 to 70 with HIV.

This sequence joins TRBV7-2 and TRBJ2-2; the match to TRBD2 covers 8 bases. J was trimmed by 5 bases and V by 8 bases; bases with no gene match: 4. The CDR3 is 13 residues long. Germline V gives CDR1 SGHTA, CDR2 FQGNSA. The CDR3 DNA is TGTGCCAGCGTCGGGAGGGGTACCGGGGAGCTGTTTTTT. Translating it yields CASVGRGTGELFF.

This clone is medium-sized (0.01 to 0.1%) within its sample. The V and J genes are TRBV28 and TRBJ1-5; D uncertain. CDR1 is MDHEN and CDR2 is SYDVKM in the germline V gene. This CDR3 comprises 15 residues. V was trimmed by 10 bases and J by 2 bases, leaving 18 bases between them. Here the CDR3 DNA reads TGTGCCACGGCCCCCTCAGGTGAAGGCAATCAGCCCCAGCATTTT. Translating gives CATAPSGEGNQPQHF.

CDR3 residues: CASSPQSDLNYGYTF. The CDR3 DNA follows: TGTGCCAGCTCACCACAATCAGACCTTAACTATGGCTACACCTTC. The V gene is TRBV18, the J gene TRBJ1-2; D call uncertain. The CDR3 consists of 15 residues. From germline, CDR1 is KGHSH and CDR2 LQKENI. The germline V and J ends were trimmed by 1 base and 1 base, with 10 bases remaining between them.

The chain joins TRBV30 to TRBJ2-5; 12 bases are shared with TRBD1. The V gene end was trimmed by 5 bases and the J gene end by 7 bases; junction bases not matched to a gene: 5. Germline CDR1 GTSNPN, CDR2 SVGIG (reference sequence). This CDR3 has 13 residues. CDR3 sequence: CAWSGQGAGTQYF. The CDR3, as DNA: TGTGCCTGGTCGGGACAGGGGGCCGGGACCCAGTACTTC.

This rearrangement joins TRBV9 to TRBJ1-1; weak D call: TRBD1 (6 bases). This CDR3 is 16 amino acids long. The ends were cut back, 3 bases at V and 0 bases at J, with 15 bases in the middle. Germline V gene lookup returns CDR1 SGDLS and CDR2 YYNGEE. CDR3 amino acids: CASSGGGGYVNTEAFF. The CDR3 DNA reads as TGTGCCAGCAGCGGCGGGGGCGGATATGTGAACACTGAAGCTTTCTTT.

The V and J genes are TRBV10-3 and TRBJ2-5; 10 bases fit TRBD1. V shed 4 bases and J 5 bases; nucleotides not matched to a gene: 13. The CDR3 consists of 17 residues. CDR1 is ENHRY and CDR2 is SYGVKD in the germline V gene. The CDR3 region has the DNA TGTGCCATCAGTGGCGACGGGACAGGGGTGCATTCGGAGACCCAGTACTTC. Residues: CAISGDGTGVHSETQYF.

The CDR3 region has the DNA TGCGCCAGCAGTCAGCCCGGACAGTCGACCTACGAGCAGTACTTC. This sequence encodes CASSQPGQSTYEQYF. The rearrangement joins TRBV5-1 to TRBJ2-7; weak D call: TRBD1 (6 bases). V was pared by 5 bases and J by 2 bases, with 17 bases between. The CDR3 spans 15 residues. Germline-derived CDR1 and CDR2 are SGHRS and YFSETQ.

This clone appeared a few times. The chain has TRBV9 and TRBJ1-3; TRBD1 is a possible D gene (6 bases). Trimming stripped 2 bases from V and 1 base from J, with 10 bases between. The CDR3 totals 15 residues. Germline assignment: CDR1 SGDLS and CDR2 YYNGEE. CDR3 in amino acids: CASSVGGASGNTIYF. The CDR3 DNA follows: TGTGCCAGCAGCGTTGGGGGCGCTTCTGGAAACACCATATATTTT.

This chain connects TRBV6-5 to TRBJ1-5; the match to TRBD1 covers 9 bases. The germline V gene has CDR1 MNHEY and CDR2 SVGAGI. Losses at the gene ends were 5 bases for V and 2 bases for J; bases not matched to a gene: 4. The CDR3 totals 15 residues. The DNA of the CDR3 is TGTGCCAGCAGTCCTGACAGGGGGGGCAATCAGCCCCAGCATTTT. Protein product: CASSPDRGGNQPQHF.

By its share, this clone is large. This chain uses TRBV6-7 with TRBJ1-5, with a tentative D call TRBD1 (6 bases). TRBV6-7 falls under the ORF class, with uncertain function. The CDR3 totals 14 residues. The germline V and J ends were trimmed by 5 bases and 7 bases, with 15 bases remaining between them. The CDR3 protein is CASSHHRVGQPQHF. The DNA of the CDR3 is TGTGCCAGCAGTCACCACAGGGTTGGGCAGCCCCAGCATTTT.

V is TRBV7-2 and J is TRBJ2-3, with 10 bases identical to TRBD2. CDR1 and CDR2 from the germline V gene are SGHTA and FQGNSA. There are 16 residues in the CDR3. Germline trimming cut 5 bases from V and 1 base from J; bases unmatched to any gene: 6. In DNA, the CDR3 is TGTGCCAGCAGCCCTAGCGGGAGCGGAGGCACAGATACGCAGTATTTT. It is translated as CASSPSGSGGTDTQYF.

The gene calls are TRBV7-3 and TRBJ2-2, with D possibly TRBD1 on 6 matching bases. Germline V lookup: CDR1 SGHTA, CDR2 FQGTGA. The V gene lost 5 bases and the J gene lost 2 bases, with 9 bases spanning the gap. This CDR3 has 14 residues. CDR3 loop: CASSPGTNTGELFF. The CDR3 DNA reads as TGTGCCAGCAGCCCCGGGACAAACACCGGGGAGCTGTTTTTT.

The chain links TRBV11-2 to TRBJ2-1; the D gene is possibly TRBD2 (6 bases). Trimming took off 5 bases at V and 6 bases at J, with 17 bases between the two ends. Germline assignment: CDR1 SGHAT and CDR2 FQNNGV. The CDR3 extends over 15 amino acids. The CDR3 spells CASSPWRELPNEQFF. CDR3 coding DNA: TGTGCCAGCAGCCCTTGGCGGGAACTACCCAATGAGCAGTTCTTC.

The rearrangement links TRBV7-2 to TRBJ1-2, with 8 bases that match TRBD1. This CDR3 is 15 amino acids long. Germline-derived CDR1 and CDR2 are SGHTA and FQGNSA. With V trimmed by 5 bases and J by 4 bases, 9 bases remained unmatched. Here the CDR3 DNA reads TGTGCCAGCAGCCCCGCCCGGACAGGGACCTATGGCTACACCTTC. This encodes CASSPARTGTYGYTF.

The V call is TRBV20-1, the J call TRBJ2-5, with D possibly TRBD2 on 6 matching bases. The length of the CDR3 is 11 residues. Germline V gene lookup returns CDR1 DFQATT and CDR2 SNEGSKA (reference sequence). V was clipped by 8 bases and J by 5 bases, with 12 bases between them. This chain's CDR3 is CSSRGYETQYF. The DNA of the CDR3 is TGCAGTTCCCGGGGGTACGAGACCCAGTACTTC.

The J gene is TRBJ1-4, the V gene TRBV5-1; D is possibly TRBD1 (5 bases). In germline, CDR1 is SGHRS, CDR2 YFSETQ. This CDR3 spans 18 amino acids. V lost 2 bases and J lost 2, with 19 bases in between. CDR3 coding DNA: TGCGCCAGCAGCTTTGATCCGGGACCGGCGTACACTAATGAAAAACTGTTTTTT. Its translation: CASSFDPGPAYTNEKLFF.

The chain carries TRBV5-1 and TRBJ2-3, with D hard to call. The CDR3 is 13 amino acids. The germline V and J ends were trimmed by 0 bases and 3 bases, with 5 bases remaining between them. Germline V lookup: CDR1 SGHRS, CDR2 YFSETQ. The CDR3 here is CASSLDGTDTQYF. DNA of the CDR3: TGCGCCAGCAGCTTGGACGGGACAGATACGCAGTATTTT.

The chain has TRBV4-2 and TRBJ2-7; 12 nucleotides match TRBD2. The V gene end was trimmed by 0 bases and the J gene end by 12 bases; junction bases not matched to a gene: 6. Germline CDR1 LGHNA, CDR2 YNFKEQ. CDR3 length: 14 amino acids. The CDR3 loop reads CASSQDQTSGSRYF. The CDR3 bases are TGTGCCAGCAGCCAAGATCAGACTAGCGGGAGCAGGTACTTC.

The genes are TRBV6-5 and TRBJ1-6, with D unclear. CDR1 and CDR2 from the germline V gene are MNHEY and SVGAGI. The CDR3 consists of 16 residues. V lost 0 bases and J lost 4, with 10 bases in between. The CDR3 region is CASSYSSGTYNSPLHF. CDR3 bases: TGTGCCAGCAGTTACTCTTCAGGCACTTATAATTCACCCCTCCACTTT.

This clone was observed once. This chain connects TRBV19 to TRBJ2-5, with D perhaps TRBD2 (6 bases). Trimming took 5 bases from V and 4 from J, leaving 26 bases between them. The CDR3 totals 18 residues. CDR1 and CDR2 (germline): LNHDA, SQIVND (reference sequence). As DNA, the CDR3 is TGTGCCAGTAGTTTTACCGGGAGAGGCCTAGGGCCGGGAGAGACCCAGTACTTC. It translates to CASSFTGRGLGPGETQYF.

The count of this clone is one. The chain carries TRBV6-1 and TRBJ2-3; no firm D call. Germline V gene lookup returns CDR1 MNHNS and CDR2 SASEGT. The CDR3 contains 12 residues. CDR3 in DNA: TGTACCCTGGAAACTAGCACAGATACGCAGTATTTT. Translation: CTLETSTDTQYF.

This chain connects TRBV19 to TRBJ1-2; a weak D match, TRBD1 (5 bases). The V gene's germline CDR1 is LNHDA and CDR2 SQIVND (reference sequence). Trimming shortened V by 3 bases and J by 4 bases, and 21 bases separated the two germline ends. This CDR3 is built from 17 residues. Here the CDR3 reads CASSIRQTRLPPYGYTF. In DNA, the CDR3 is TGTGCCAGTAGTATCCGACAGACCCGTTTACCCCCCTATGGCTACACCTTC.

This clone was recorded only once. V gene TRBV6-1 combines with J gene TRBJ2-7; perhaps D is TRBD1 or TRBD2 (5 bases each). The CDR3 is 15 amino acids. Trimming shortened V by 7 bases and J by 3 bases, and 19 bases separated the two germline ends. Germline CDR1 is MNHNS and CDR2 is SASEGT. CDR3 amino acids: CASTEGPRIDYEQYF. In DNA, the CDR3 is TGTGCCAGCACCGAGGGGCCCAGGATAGACTACGAGCAGTACTTC.

This clone was counted a single time. The genes are TRBV19 and TRBJ2-7; 9 bases are a match to TRBD2. With 4 bases clipped from V and 3 bases from J, the junction kept 13 bases outside the gene matches. CDR1 is LNHDA, CDR2 SQIVND, per germline (reference sequence). CDR3 size: 17 residues. The CDR3 here is CASSRARGAGGFYEQYF. The DNA of the CDR3 is TGTGCCAGTAGTAGGGCCCGGGGAGCGGGAGGTTTCTACGAGCAGTACTTC.

About this clone itself: One junction end disagrees with the germline gene, perhaps due to a read error. The chain carries TRBV6-1 and TRBJ2-7; D may be TRBD1 (7 bases). The CDR3 runs 14 residues. Germline-derived CDR1 and CDR2 are MNHNS and SASEGT. The chain's CDR3 is CAGSEGGTDLRRDF. CDR3 sequence (DNA): TGTGCCGGCAGTGAAGGGGGGACAGACTTACGACGGGACTTC.

There are a few counts of this clone. DNA of the CDR3: TGTGCCAGCTCGACGCCCGGACAGGGAGGCACCGGGGAGCTGTTTTTT. This translates into CASSTPGQGGTGELFF. The chain joins TRBV28 to TRBJ2-2, with 8 positions matching TRBD1. CDR1 is MDHEN, CDR2 SYDVKM, per germline. This CDR3 is 16 amino acids long. V was clipped by 8 bases and J by 4 bases; unmatched bases: 12.

This chain joins TRBV5-1 and TRBJ2-3; D possibly corresponds to TRBD2 (5 bases). V shed 4 bases and J shed 2 bases, with 11 bases lying between them. This CDR3 has 14 amino acids. Germline loops: CDR1 SGHRS, CDR2 YFSETQ. The CDR3 here is CASSPEAFTDTQYF. The CDR3 DNA follows: TGCGCCAGCAGCCCGGAGGCCTTCACAGATACGCAGTATTTT.

In its sample, this clone was seen once. Compared with germline, one end of the junction differs, possibly owing to a read error. The chain joins TRBV5-6 to TRBJ2-6; D is possibly TRBD1 (5 bases). There are 15 residues in the CDR3. Germline V gene lookup returns CDR1 SGHDT and CDR2 YYEEEE. CDR3 in amino acids: CASSFGRSGANALTF. The CDR3 DNA sequence: TGTGCCAGCAGCTTTGGGCGCTCTGGGGCCAACGCCCTGACTTTC.

The V gene is TRBV4-1, the J gene TRBJ1-1; D is undetermined. Per germline, CDR1 MGHRA and CDR2 YSYEKL. The CDR3 runs to 16 residues. Between the trimmed V and J ends, which lost 2 bases and 0 bases, there was a span of 13 bases. The CDR3 spells CASSQLIVALNTEAFF. The CDR3 DNA reads as TGCGCCAGCAGCCAACTAATCGTGGCTTTGAACACTGAAGCTTTCTTT.